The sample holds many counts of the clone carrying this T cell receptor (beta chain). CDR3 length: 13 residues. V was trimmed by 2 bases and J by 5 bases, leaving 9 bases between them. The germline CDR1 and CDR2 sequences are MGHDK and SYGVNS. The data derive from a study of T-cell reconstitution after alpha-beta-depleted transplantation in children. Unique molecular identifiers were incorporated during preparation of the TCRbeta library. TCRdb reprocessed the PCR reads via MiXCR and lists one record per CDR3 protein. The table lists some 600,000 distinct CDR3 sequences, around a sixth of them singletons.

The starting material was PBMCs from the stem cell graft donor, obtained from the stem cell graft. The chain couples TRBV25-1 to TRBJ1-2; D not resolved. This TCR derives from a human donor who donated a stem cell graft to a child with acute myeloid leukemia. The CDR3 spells CASSERGFYGYTF. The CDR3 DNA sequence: TGTGCCAGCAGTGAACGCGGGTTTTATGGCTACACCTTC.